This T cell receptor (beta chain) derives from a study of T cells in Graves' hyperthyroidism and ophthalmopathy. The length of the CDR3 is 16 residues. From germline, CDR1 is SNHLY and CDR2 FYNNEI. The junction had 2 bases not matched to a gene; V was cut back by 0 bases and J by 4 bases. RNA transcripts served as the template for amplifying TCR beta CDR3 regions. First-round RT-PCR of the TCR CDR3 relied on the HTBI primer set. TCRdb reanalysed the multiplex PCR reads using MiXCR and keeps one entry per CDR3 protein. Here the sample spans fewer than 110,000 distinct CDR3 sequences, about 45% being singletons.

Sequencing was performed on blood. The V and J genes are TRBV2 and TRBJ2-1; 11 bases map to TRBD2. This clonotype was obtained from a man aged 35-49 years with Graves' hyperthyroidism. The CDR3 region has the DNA TGTGCCAGCAGTGAAGCTCTAGCGGGAGGATACAATGAGCAGTTCTTC. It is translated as CASSEALAGGYNEQFF.